The source of this T cell receptor beta chain is a study of blood T cell repertoires in COVID-19. Study background: COVID-19 samples from acute and convalescent phases originated in the United States, Italy and Spain. PBMCs, B-cell-depleted T cells, or T cells were the source of the cDNA or gDNA that made up the material.

Authors' data handling: Scientists estimated how many nucleated cells there were by amplifying reference gene primers. Method: immunoSEQ multiplex PCR; TCRdb's copy keeps in-frame clones and lacks some. V, J and clone size reflect that table, while D and trimming were determined from the DNA. Counted here are 250,000 to 300,000 clones, more than 85% occurring once; the ten biggest clones make up 4.6%. Germline lookup yields CDR1 GTSNPN and CDR2 SVGIG (reference sequence). The CDR3 consists of 19 residues. V shed 0 bases and J shed 5 bases, with 28 bases lying between them. Material: peripheral blood. This TCR was recovered from a man in his forties or fifties with acute or convalescent COVID-19. The chain employs TRBV30 and TRBJ1-1; weak D call: TRBD1 (5 bases). CDR3 sequence (DNA): TGTGCCTGGAGTGTGGAAGGTTGGTTAAGGGGAACCGAAAAGACTGAAGCTTTCTTT. Amino acids: CAWSVEGWLRGTEKTEAFF.